This T cell receptor beta chain was observed in a study of T cell responses to AZD1222 COVID-19 vaccine. The CDR3 spans 14 residues. CDR1 SGHDT and CDR2 YYEEEE come from the germline V gene. V was trimmed by 7 bases and J by 5 bases, leaving 18 bases between them. Findings and caveats of the study: Just a handful of AZD1222 recipients were seropositive at baseline. The donor group comprised mostly white British people and more females; the analysis possibly underestimated clonal diversity. Repertoire samples came only from after the peak T cell response.

Profiled with immunoSEQ multiplex PCR; TCRdb holds only in-frame clones, not every one. The sample consists of 50,000 to 75,000 clones, roughly 89% of them appearing once. On this clone itself: What it binds is unknown.

Second doses at about 4 or about 12 weeks were pooled. V and J are TRBV5-6 and TRBJ1-2; D may be TRBD1 (6 bases). The clonotype was recovered from an adult who received the AZD1222 COVID-19 vaccine. The sample consisted of peripheral blood, taken 28 days after the second AZD1222 dose. The CDR3 region has the DNA TGTGCCAGCTCCCCCACCGGACAGAGTTATGGCTACACCTTC. The encoded protein is CASSPTGQSYGYTF.